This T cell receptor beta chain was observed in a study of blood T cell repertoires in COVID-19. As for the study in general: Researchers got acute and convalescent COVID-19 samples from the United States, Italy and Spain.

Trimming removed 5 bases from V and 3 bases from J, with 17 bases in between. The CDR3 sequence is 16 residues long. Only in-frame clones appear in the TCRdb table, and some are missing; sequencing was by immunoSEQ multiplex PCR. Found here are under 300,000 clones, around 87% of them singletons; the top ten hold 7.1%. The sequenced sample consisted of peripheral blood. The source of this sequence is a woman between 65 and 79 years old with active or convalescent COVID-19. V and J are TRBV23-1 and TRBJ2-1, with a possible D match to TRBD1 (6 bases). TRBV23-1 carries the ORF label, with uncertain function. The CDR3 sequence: CASSKRSGQHYNEQFF. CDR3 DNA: TGCGCCAGCAGTAAACGATCAGGACAGCACTACAATGAGCAGTTCTTC.